This T cell receptor (beta chain) was sequenced for a study of T cell repertoires in cytomegalovirus infection. This clonotype was recorded at least ten times. V shed 7 bases, J shed 4 bases, and the junction held 8 bases outside the gene matches. The CDR3 has 14 amino acids. Germline assignment: CDR1 SEHNR and CDR2 FQNEAQ (reference sequence). MiXCR was run by TCRdb on the reads, yielding one entry per CDR3 protein. The sample shows a few hundred thousand distinct CDR3 sequences, roughly 9.1% of them seen only once. The rearrangement uses TRBV7-9 and TRBJ2-5; 8 positions match TRBD1. This receptor was obtained from a human donor in good health (CMV status not recorded). Some clones in this sample may be carry-over from other donors' samples. Sequencing was done on a sample of PBMCs. The CDR3 DNA reads TGTGCCAGCAACCCGGGACAGGTCCGAGAGACCCAGTACTTC. Residues: CASNPGQVRETQYF.